The source of this TCR beta chain is a study of early T cells in non-severe SARS-CoV-2 infection. Turning to the study itself: Sequencing targeted bulk RNA from unsorted whole blood, leaving chains unpaired. Study results and caveats: VDJdb matching skewed toward anti-spike CD8 responses, missing private and CD4 specificities.

Tagging with unique molecular identifiers was applied to individual cDNA molecules. MiXCR was run by TCRdb on the 5' RACE reads, yielding one entry per CDR3 protein. Of roughly 30,000 distinct CDR3 sequences listed, 6% to 7.5% are singletons. This clonotype has ten or more counts. Its antigen is still unknown. The CDR3 contains 14 residues. Germline V gene sequence: CDR1 MNHEY, CDR2 SVGAGI. The germline V and J ends were trimmed by 0 bases and 1 base, with 7 bases remaining between them. The sequence was obtained from an adult who was a healthcare worker with PCR-confirmed SARS-CoV-2 infection or an uninfected control (not recorded which). The chain joins TRBV6-5 to TRBJ2-7; D unresolved. The sequences come from whole blood, collected at baseline. Here the CDR3 DNA reads TGTGCCAGCAGTTACTCTCTCGGATCCTACGAGCAGTACTTC. It codes for CASSYSLGSYEQYF.